This T cell receptor beta chain comes out of a study of blood T cell repertoires in COVID-19. Study details: In each case, the material was cDNA or gDNA derived from T cells, B-cell-depleted T cells, or PBMCs.

The V and J ends lost 0 bases and 2 bases respectively, with 13 bases between them. This CDR3 comprises 16 residues. Germline V CDR1 and CDR2: SGDLS, YYNGEE. This clone was detected once. As processed by the authors: Estimation of nucleated cell counts relied on the amplification of reference gene primers. Some clones are missing from TCRdb's copy, which holds only in-frame ones; the method was immunoSEQ multiplex PCR. D and trimming come from the DNA, and the V and J calls and clone size come from that table. The sample includes about 200,000 clones, more than 75% of them seen just once. This rearrangement joins TRBV9 to TRBJ2-3; no clear D. Sequenced: peripheral blood. The receptor's source is a woman older than 75 with acute or convalescent COVID-19. CDR3: CASSVDGRTYTDTQYF. DNA of the CDR3: TGTGCCAGCAGCGTAGATGGCAGAACGTACACAGATACGCAGTATTTT.